Below, 12 T cell receptor beta chains from the same sample are listed, as sequenced in a study of blood T cell repertoires in COVID-19. TCRdb's table, derived via immunoSEQ multiplex PCR, lists solely in-frame clones and lacks some. This repertoire shows more than 250,000 clones, approximately 85% found once; its top ten account for roughly 4.6%. The sample taken for sequencing was peripheral blood. These receptors all stem from a man aged 45-65 years with active or convalescent COVID-19.

This clone has a handful of counts. The rearrangement joins TRBV4-2 to TRBJ1-1; D perhaps matches TRBD1 (5 bases). Trimming stripped 1 base from V and 1 base from J, with 19 bases between. The germline gives CDR1 LGHNA, CDR2 YNFKEQ. The CDR3 runs to 18 residues. The CDR3, as DNA: TGTGCCAGCAGCCAAGGGTCCGGGGGGACCCTGGCGAACACTGAAGCTTTCTTT. Translation: CASSQGSGGTLANTEAFF.

The chain combines TRBV5-6 with TRBJ2-5; 15 nucleotides match TRBD2. This CDR3 contains 16 residues. The trim removed 4 bases at V and 5 bases at J, leaving 6 bases unmatched. Per germline, CDR1 SGHDT and CDR2 YYEEEE. The CDR3 coding sequence is TGTGCCAGCAGCCGGACTAGCGGGAGGGCCTGGGAGACCCAGTACTTC. Translating gives CASSRTSGRAWETQYF.

The V and J genes are TRBV30 and TRBJ1-4, with TRBD1 matching over 7 bases. The CDR3 extends over 14 amino acids. The V and J ends lost 4 bases and 8 bases, in that order; junction bases with no gene match: 10. CDR1 is GTSNPN, CDR2 SVGIG, per germline (reference sequence). CDR3 sequence reads: CAWKADEGGEKLFF. CDR3 nucleotide sequence: TGTGCCTGGAAAGCGGATGAAGGGGGCGAAAAACTGTTTTTT.

This chain connects TRBV7-2 to TRBJ2-7; 11 bases agree with TRBD1. After removal of 4 bases from V and 5 bases from J, the junction contained 16 bases not matched to a gene. Per the germline V gene, CDR1 is SGHTA and CDR2 is FQGNSA. The CDR3 extends over 18 amino acids. In nucleotides, the CDR3 is TGTGCCAGCAGCTGGGGGACAGGGGGTAGCCAAATTACCCACGAGCAGTACTTC. This sequence encodes CASSWGTGGSQITHEQYF.

The CDR3 loop reads CASSFRAFSYEQYF. For the CDR3, the DNA is TGTGCCAGCAGCTTCAGGGCCTTCTCCTACGAGCAGTACTTC. The rearrangement links TRBV5-6 to TRBJ2-7, with a possible D match to TRBD1 (5 bases). The CDR3 loop spans 14 amino acids. Germline V gene sequence: CDR1 SGHDT, CDR2 YYEEEE. Deletions cut 2 bases from V and 0 bases from J, with 9 bases between.

The V and J genes are TRBV6-4 and TRBJ2-2, with 11 bases aligning to TRBD2. The CDR3 covers 17 residues. CDR1 is MRHNA and CDR2 is SNTAGT in the germline V gene. Trimming removed 7 bases from V and 0 bases from J; junction bases left unmatched: 7. The CDR3 DNA follows: TGTGCCAGCACTCTATTAGCGGGAGGGTCGAACACCGGGGAGCTGTTTTTT. This codes for CASTLLAGGSNTGELFF.

In the case of this clone: One end of the junction varies from germline; a read error may be responsible. This chain connects TRBV6-2 or TRBV6-3 to TRBJ2-3, with 8 bases lining up with TRBD2. This CDR3 contains 13 residues. The germline CDR1 and CDR2 sequences are MNHEY and SVGEGT. Here the CDR3 DNA reads TGTGCCAGCAGTTACTCGATGAGGACTAGCCTGGATTTT. It yields the protein CASSYSMRTSLDF.

This clone has a count of ten or more. Distinct nucleotide sequences in the sample also encode this CDR3. CDR3 in DNA: TGTGCCAGCAGCTTGGGGGGAGTCCCCTACGAGCAGTACTTC. Protein product: CASSLGGVPYEQYF. The chain links TRBV5-6 to TRBJ2-7; D possibly corresponds to TRBD2 (5 bases). With 0 bases removed from V and 2 bases from J, the gap between germline ends came to 9 bases. The length of the CDR3 is 14 residues. CDR1 and CDR2 from the germline V gene are SGHDT and YYEEEE.

The chain employs TRBV29-1 and TRBJ1-1; 9 bases are a match to TRBD1. J was trimmed by 4 bases and V by 7 bases; bases with no gene match: 7. The germline gives CDR1 SQVTM, CDR2 ANQGSEA. CDR3 size: 13 residues. CDR3 nucleotides: TGCAGCGCGGGACAGGGAGAGGGCACTGAAGCTTTCTTT. The encoded protein is CSAGQGEGTEAFF.

The chain uses TRBV5-6 and TRBJ1-5; D is ambiguous. Trimming pared 1 base from V and 9 bases from J, leaving 11 bases between. CDR1 is SGHDT and CDR2 is YYEEEE in the germline V gene. The CDR3 runs to 13 residues. CDR3: CASSLSVGGPQHF. For the CDR3, the DNA is TGTGCCAGCAGCTTGTCTGTGGGAGGGCCCCAGCATTTT. Looking up the rest from reference TRBV5-6 and TRBJ1-5 gives the full variable domain: DAGVTQSPTHLIKTRGQQVTLRCSPKSGHDTVSWYQQALGQGPQFIFQYYEEEERQRGNFPDRFSGHQFPNYSSELNVNALLLGDSALYLCASSLSVGGPQHFGDGTRLSIL.

The chain joins TRBV7-9 to TRBJ1-6, with a possible D match to TRBD1 (6 bases). This CDR3 is built from 17 residues. V dropped 4 bases and J dropped 8 bases, with 21 bases sitting between them. Germline CDR1 reads SEHNR; CDR2 reads FQNEAQ (reference sequence). CDR3 sequence reads: CASSSSSGGPGDSPLHF. The CDR3 DNA is TGTGCCAGCAGCTCCTCGAGCGGGGGCCCCGGGGATTCACCCCTCCACTTT.

This clone turned up a few times. This chain links TRBV10-2 with TRBJ2-7, with 9 nucleotides matching TRBD2. Germline assignment: CDR1 WSHSY and CDR2 SAAADI. This CDR3 region has 14 residues. The J segment lost 6 bases and the V segment lost 5 bases, leaving 8 bases of the junction unmatched. The CDR3 DNA reads TGCGCCAGCAGTACCCGCGGGAGGGGCTCCGAGCAGTACTTC. It specifies CASSTRGRGSEQYF.